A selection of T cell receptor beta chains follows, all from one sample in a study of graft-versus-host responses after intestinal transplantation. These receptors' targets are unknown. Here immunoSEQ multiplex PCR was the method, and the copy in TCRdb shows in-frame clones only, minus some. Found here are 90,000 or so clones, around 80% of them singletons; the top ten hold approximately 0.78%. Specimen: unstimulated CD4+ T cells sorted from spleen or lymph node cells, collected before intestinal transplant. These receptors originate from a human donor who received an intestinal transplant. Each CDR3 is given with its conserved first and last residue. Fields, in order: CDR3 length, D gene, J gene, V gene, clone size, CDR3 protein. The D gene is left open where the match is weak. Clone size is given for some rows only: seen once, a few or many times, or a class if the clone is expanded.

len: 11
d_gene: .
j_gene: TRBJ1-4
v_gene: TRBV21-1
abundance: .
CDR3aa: CARPVLAELFF

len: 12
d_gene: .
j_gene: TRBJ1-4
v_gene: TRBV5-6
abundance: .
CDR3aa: CASSLTREKLFF

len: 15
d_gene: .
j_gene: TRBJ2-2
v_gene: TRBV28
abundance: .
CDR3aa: CASSLFKTNTGELFF

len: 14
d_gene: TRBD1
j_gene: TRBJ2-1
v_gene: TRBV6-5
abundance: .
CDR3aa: CASSSGGPYNEQFF

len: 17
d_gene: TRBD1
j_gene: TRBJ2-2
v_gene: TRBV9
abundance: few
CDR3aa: CASSEWPAGGAAGELFF

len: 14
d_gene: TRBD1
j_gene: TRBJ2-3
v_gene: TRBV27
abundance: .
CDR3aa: CASKNGQGPDTQYF

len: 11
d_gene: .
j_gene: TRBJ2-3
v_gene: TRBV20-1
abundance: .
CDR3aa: CSARVRDTQYF

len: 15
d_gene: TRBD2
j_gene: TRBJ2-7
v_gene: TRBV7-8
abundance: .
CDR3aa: CASSFGLAGTYEQYF

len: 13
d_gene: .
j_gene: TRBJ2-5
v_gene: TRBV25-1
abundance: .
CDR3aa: CASSATPVGSQYF

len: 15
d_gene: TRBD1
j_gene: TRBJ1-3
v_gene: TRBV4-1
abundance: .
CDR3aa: CASSRTGDSGNTIYF

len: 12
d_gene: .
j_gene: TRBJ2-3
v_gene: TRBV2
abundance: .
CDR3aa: CASVYSADTQYF

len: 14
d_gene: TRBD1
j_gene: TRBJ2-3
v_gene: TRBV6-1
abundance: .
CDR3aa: CASGDRGPTDTQYF

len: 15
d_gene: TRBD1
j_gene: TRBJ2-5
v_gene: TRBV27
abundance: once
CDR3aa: CASSRNRGLQETQYF

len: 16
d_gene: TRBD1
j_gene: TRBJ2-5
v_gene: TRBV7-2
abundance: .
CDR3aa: CASSLELGTGKETQYF

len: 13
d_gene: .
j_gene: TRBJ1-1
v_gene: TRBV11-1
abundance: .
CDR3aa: CASRRSVNTEAFF

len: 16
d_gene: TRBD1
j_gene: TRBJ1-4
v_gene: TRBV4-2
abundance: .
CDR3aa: CASSLSQGALSEKLFF

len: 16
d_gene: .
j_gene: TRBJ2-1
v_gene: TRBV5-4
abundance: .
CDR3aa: CASSLNPSGSYNEQFF

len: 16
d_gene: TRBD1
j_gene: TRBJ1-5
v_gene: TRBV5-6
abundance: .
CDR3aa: CASSSNRGRGNQPQHF

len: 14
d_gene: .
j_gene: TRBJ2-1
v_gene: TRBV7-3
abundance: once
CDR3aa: CASSSQGWADEQFF

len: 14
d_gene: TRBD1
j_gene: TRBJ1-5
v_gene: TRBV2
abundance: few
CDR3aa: CASRGQGSNQPQHF